The source of this T cell receptor beta chain is a study of T cell changes during pregnancy in multiple sclerosis. J was trimmed by 5 bases and V by 4 bases; bases with no gene match: 2. This CDR3 is 15 amino acids long. The repertoire was sequenced with immunoSEQ multiplex PCR; TCRdb's copy has only in-frame clones and lacks some. Among around 34,000 clones listed, around 91% were seen once. The source was CD4+ T cells from peripheral blood mononuclear cells, collected in the second trimester of pregnancy. The receptor comes from a female donor with multiple sclerosis, enrolled in a pregnancy study. The V and J genes are TRBV23-1 and TRBJ2-5; 15 nucleotides agree with TRBD2. TRBV23-1 is sorted into the ORF group, with uncertain function. The CDR3 DNA reads TGCGCCAGCAGTCGGACTAGCGGGAGGGAGGAGACCCAGTACTTC. Protein product: CASSRTSGREETQYF.